The clone carrying this T cell receptor beta chain was found once. The antigen is unknown. The data are from a study of PD-1 blockade in classical Hodgkin lymphoma. Study results and caveats: Newly diagnosed and completely responding patients shared comparable baseline diversity. Relapsed/refractory patients reportedly had lower baseline diversity than newly diagnosed patients. What caused the repertoire differences, perhaps disease activity or prior therapy, remains undefined.

In every patient, relapse followed autologous stem cell transplantation, while exposure to brentuximab vedotin differed. Magnetic negative selection, applied to thawed PBMCs, was used to isolate the CD8+ T cells. Progressive disease, partial response or complete response was each patient's best response. Germline CDR1 reads SGDLS; CDR2 reads YYNGEE. V shed 4 bases and J shed 2 bases, with 10 bases lying between them. The CDR3 is 14 residues long. TCRdb keeps only in-frame clones here, not all; method: immunoSEQ multiplex PCR. The sample has under 3,000 clones; 72% are singletons. The chain couples TRBV9 to TRBJ1-3, with D maybe TRBD1 (5 bases). Sequenced here: CD8+ T cells from blood, sampled at baseline. This clonotype was sampled from a human donor with classical Hodgkin lymphoma. Here the CDR3 reads CASSSPGAGNTIYF. Written as DNA, the CDR3 is TGTGCCAGCAGCTCTCCGGGGGCTGGAAACACCATATATTTT.